Sequencing of this T cell receptor (beta chain) was carried out in a study of blood T cell repertoires in COVID-19. Looking at the study overall: T cells, B-cell-depleted T cells, or PBMCs provided the cDNA or gDNA that served as material.

V lost 8 bases, J lost 8 bases, and 12 bases lay in between. Looked up from germline, CDR1 is LNHDA and CDR2 is SQIVND (reference sequence). CDR3 length: 11 amino acids. This clone was counted only a few times. Clinical history reported by participants formed the basis on which cohorts were assigned. In the 2 weeks before study entry, exposed participants met a COVID-19 case, which was PCR-confirmed or clinician-diagnosed. As originally analysed: It was from reference gene primer amplification that nucleated cell counts were estimated. Measured with immunoSEQ multiplex PCR; TCRdb has only the in-frame clones, and not every one. The DNA gave D and trimming, while V, J and clone size come from that table. The repertoire has 350,000 or so clones, about 90% of them found once; the top ten carry approximately 0.93%.

Specimen: PBMCs or T cells enriched from blood (not recorded which). J is TRBJ1-2 and V is TRBV19; D is perhaps TRBD1 (5 bases). The TCR comes from a woman aged 25 to 39 who had been exposed to COVID-19. The CDR3 bases are TGTGCCAGTCAGTTTAGGGGCGGCTACACCTTC. It codes for CASQFRGGYTF.